The TCR beta chain described here comes from a study of cytomegalovirus exposure and HLA in healthy donors. Each of the donors was a healthy bone marrow donor. Use of 60 Vbeta and 13 Jbeta primers characterized the PCR. Profiling relied on immunoSEQ multiplex PCR, and the TCRdb table lists in-frame clones only, not all of them. The sample gives roughly 99,000 clones, about 74% of which show up once; less than 15% is in the top ten. V trimming: 5 bases; J trimming: 4 bases; junction bases outside the gene matches: 7. Germline V gene sequence: CDR1 MGHRA, CDR2 YSYEKL. This CDR3 contains 14 residues. This receptor was taken from a middle-aged woman in good health and CMV-seropositive. The rearrangement links TRBV4-1 to TRBJ1-1, with 7 bases matching TRBD1. Sequenced sample: PBMCs. CDR3 bases: TGCGCCAGCAGCAATACAGGGGTGGCCACTGAAGCTTTCTTT. Encoded protein: CASSNTGVATEAFF.